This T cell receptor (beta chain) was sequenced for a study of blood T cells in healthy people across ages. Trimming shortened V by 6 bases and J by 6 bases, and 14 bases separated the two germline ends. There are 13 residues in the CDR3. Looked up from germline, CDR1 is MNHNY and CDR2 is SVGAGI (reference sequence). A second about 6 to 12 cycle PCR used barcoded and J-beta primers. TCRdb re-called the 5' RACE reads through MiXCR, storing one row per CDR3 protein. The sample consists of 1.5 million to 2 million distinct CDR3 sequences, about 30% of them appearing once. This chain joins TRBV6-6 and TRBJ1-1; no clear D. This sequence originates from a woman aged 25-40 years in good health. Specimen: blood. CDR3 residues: CASSADLRAEAFF. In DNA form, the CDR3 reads TGTGCCAGCAGCGCGGATCTAAGGGCTGAAGCTTTCTTT.